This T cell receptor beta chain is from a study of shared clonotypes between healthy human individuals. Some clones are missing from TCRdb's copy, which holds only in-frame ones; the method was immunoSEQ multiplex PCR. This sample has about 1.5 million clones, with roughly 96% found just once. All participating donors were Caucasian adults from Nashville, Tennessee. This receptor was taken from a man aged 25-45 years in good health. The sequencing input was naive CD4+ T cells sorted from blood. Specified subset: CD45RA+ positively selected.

The CDR3 DNA sequence: TGTGCCAGCAGCGCCACCTCCGGGACTATCTTCTACGAGCAGTACTTC. Amino acids: CASSATSGTIFYEQYF. This chain connects TRBV9 to TRBJ2-7; 7 nucleotides align to TRBD2. V was clipped by 3 bases and J by 3 bases; unmatched bases: 12. There are 16 residues in the CDR3. Germline V gives CDR1 SGDLS, CDR2 YYNGEE. The entire variable domain, with the rest obtained from reference TRBV9 and TRBJ2-7, is as follows: DSGVTQTPKHLITATGQRVTLRCSPRSGDLSVYWYQQSLDQGLQFLIQYYNGEERAKGNILERFSAQQFPDLHSELNLSSLELGDSALYFCASSATSGTIFYEQYFGPGTRLTVT.